Listed below are T cell receptor beta chains from one sample, sequenced in a study of cytomegalovirus exposure and HLA in healthy donors. The method was immunoSEQ multiplex PCR; TCRdb's version includes in-frame clones alone and lacks a portion of them. Of 150,000 to 250,000 clones listed, roughly four fifths were seen once; the top ten hold 6.5%. Sequences were obtained from PBMCs. These receptors were taken from a woman aged 45-65 years in good health and CMV-seropositive. The CDR3 runs from the conserved cysteine through the conserved F or W. A D gene is named only where the DNA matches it firmly. Rows may omit the clone size; those that give it use once, few, many or a size class.

>TRBD2|-|TRBJ2-1|TRBV5-6
CASSLGLAGGLNEQFF
TGTGCCAGCAGCTTGGGACTAGCGGGGGGGCTGAATGAGCAGTTCTTC
>TRBD1|few|TRBJ2-1|TRBV7-2
CASSLIGTVGNEQFF
TGTGCCAGCAGCTTAATAGGGACAGTCGGCAATGAGCAGTTCTTC
>TRBD1|-|TRBJ1-4|TRBV29-1
CSVGEKATGPFEKLFF
TGCAGCGTTGGAGAGAAGGCGACAGGGCCGTTTGAAAAACTGTTTTTT
>TRBD1|-|TRBJ1-1|TRBV5-1
CASSPLGTGRLPAFF
TGCGCCAGCAGCCCTCTCGGGACAGGGCGGCTACCAGCTTTCTTT
>-|-|TRBJ2-4|TRBV10-1
CASSESRTEGKNIQYF
TGCGCCAGCAGTGAGTCTAGGACGGAGGGCAAAAACATTCAGTACTTC
>TRBD2|-|TRBJ2-1|TRBV10-1
CASSALAGIGSSYNEQFF
TGCGCCAGCAGTGCATTAGCGGGAATCGGAAGCTCCTACAATGAGCAGTTCTTC
>TRBD2|-|TRBJ2-5|TRBV7-9
CASTSWTSVSGTQYF
TGTGCCAGCACCTCCTGGACTAGCGTTTCAGGGACCCAGTACTTC
>-|-|TRBJ1-1|TRBV28
CASSPRDMNTEAFF
TGTGCCAGCAGTCCAAGGGACATGAACACTGAAGCTTTCTTT
>TRBD1|-|TRBJ1-1|TRBV5-1
CASSPGTGRAEAFF
TGCGCCAGCAGTCCCGGGACAGGGAGGGCTGAAGCTTTCTTT
>TRBD2|-|TRBJ2-1|TRBV5-1
CASSSQLAGGLDEQFF
TGCGCCAGCAGCTCTCAACTAGCGGGGGGGCTCGATGAGCAGTTCTTC
>-|-|TRBJ2-3|TRBV6-1
CASHPGLANKDTQYF
TGTGCCAGCCACCCCGGCCTAGCGAACAAGGATACGCAGTATTTT
>-|-|TRBJ2-1|TRBV11-3
CASSLEGVAEEQFF
TGTGCCAGCAGCTTAGAGGGGGTAGCGGAGGAGCAGTTCTTC
>-|-|TRBJ1-1|TRBV6-5
CASSQNREGEAFF
TGTGCCAGCAGCCAAAACAGGGAGGGTGAAGCTTTCTTT
>-|-|TRBJ1-2|TRBV28
CASSLAGGFNYGYTF
TGTGCCAGCAGTTTGGCCGGGGGATTTAACTATGGCTACACCTTC
>TRBD1|-|TRBJ2-1|TRBV29-1
CSVEDRGAHNEQFF
TGCAGCGTAGAGGACAGGGGGGCCCATAATGAGCAGTTCTTC
>TRBD1|-|TRBJ1-5|TRBV11-2
CASSSNRGKGQPQHF
TGTGCCAGCAGCTCTAACAGGGGGAAAGGTCAGCCCCAGCATTTT
>-|-|TRBJ1-4|TRBV4-1
CASSHLYGGGGEKLFF
TGCGCCAGCAGCCACCTTTATGGGGGCGGTGGTGAAAAACTGTTTTTT
>-|-|TRBJ1-3|TRBV7-9
CASSLTPLSGNTIYF
TGTGCCAGCAGCTTAACACCCCTTTCTGGAAACACCATATATTTT
>TRBD2|-|TRBJ2-1|TRBV7-2
CASSLGTSGYNEQFF
TGTGCCAGCAGCTTAGGGACTAGCGGATACAATGAGCAGTTCTTC
>TRBD1|-|TRBJ1-4|TRBV18
CASSPPDGTGGEKLFF
TGTGCCAGCTCACCACCGGATGGGACAGGGGGCGAAAAACTGTTTTTT
>TRBD1|once|TRBJ1-3|TRBV11-2
CASSAQTSGQFSGNTIYF
TGTGCCAGCAGCGCGCAAACCTCGGGACAGTTCTCTGGAAACACCATATATTTT
>-|-|TRBJ2-1|TRBV5-4
CASSSPGFEQFF
TGTGCCAGCAGCTCCCCAGGTTTTGAGCAGTTCTTC
>-|-|TRBJ2-7|TRBV5-4
CASSLGKAYEQYF
TGTGCCAGCAGCCTCGGGAAGGCCTACGAGCAGTACTTC
>-|-|TRBJ1-3|TRBV7-2
CASSSEGASGNTIYF
TGTGCCAGCAGCTCGGAGGGAGCCTCTGGAAACACCATATATTTT
>TRBD1|-|TRBJ1-1|TRBV28
CASSPPQGAVNTEAFF
TGTGCCAGCAGCCCCCCCCAGGGGGCAGTGAACACTGAAGCTTTCTTT
>-|-|TRBJ2-7|TRBV7-2
CASSLGGDVSEQYF
TGTGCCAGCAGCTTAGGCGGTGACGTGAGCGAGCAGTACTTC
>TRBD1|-|TRBJ2-2|TRBV14
CASSQDLGTGSHTGELFF
TGTGCCAGCAGCCAAGATTTAGGGACAGGGAGCCACACCGGGGAGCTGTTTTTT
>-|-|TRBJ1-1|TRBV19
CASSIRWALNTEAFF
TGTGCCAGTAGTATCCGATGGGCTCTGAACACTGAAGCTTTCTTT
>TRBD1|-|TRBJ1-6|TRBV15
CATSRERDSANSPLHF
TGTGCCACCAGCCGAGAGAGGGACAGCGCTAATTCACCCCTCCACTTT
>-|-|TRBJ2-1|TRBV6-1
CASTLTAGFYNEQFF
TGTGCCAGCACCCTGACTGCGGGATTCTACAATGAGCAGTTCTTC
>-|few|TRBJ1-1|TRBV6-6
CASRTPGNTEAFF
TGTGCCAGCAGAACGCCGGGGAATACTGAAGCTTTCTTT
>-|few|TRBJ2-5|TRBV23-1
CASSHYRGGVETQYF
TGCGCCAGCAGTCATTACAGGGGCGGGGTGGAGACCCAGTACTTC
>TRBD2|-|TRBJ2-3|TRBV5-1
CASSFSGITDTQYF
TGCGCCAGCAGCTTTAGCGGGATTACAGATACGCAGTATTTT
>-|-|TRBJ2-1|TRBV4-2
CASSQVMYSANEQFF
TGTGCCAGCAGCCAAGTCATGTACTCCGCGAATGAGCAGTTCTTC
>-|-|TRBJ2-2|TRBV6-5
CASRLAVMNTGELFF
TGTGCCAGCAGGTTGGCAGTTATGAACACCGGGGAGCTGTTTTTT
>TRBD1|-|TRBJ1-4|TRBV9
CASSTGQVVEKLFF
TGTGCCAGCAGCACCGGACAGGTCGTAGAAAAACTGTTTTTT
>TRBD1|-|TRBJ1-2|TRBV19
CASSSDRGLNYGYTF
TGTGCCAGTAGTTCCGACAGGGGACTCAACTATGGCTACACCTTC
>TRBD2|once|TRBJ2-3|TRBV5-1
CASSSGLAGGPDTQYF
TGCGCCAGCAGCTCGGGACTAGCGGGAGGGCCAGATACGCAGTATTTT
>TRBD2|-|TRBJ2-3|TRBV27
CASSYQREVADTQYF
TGTGCCAGCAGTTACCAGCGGGAGGTAGCAGATACGCAGTATTTT
>-|-|TRBJ1-2|TRBV29-1
CSVDSVPGANYGYTF
TGCAGCGTTGATTCGGTCCCAGGGGCTAACTATGGCTACACCTTC
>-|-|TRBJ2-5|TRBV19
CASSIGPQGTETQYF
TGTGCCAGTAGTATAGGTCCGCAGGGGACGGAGACCCAGTACTTC
>-|-|TRBJ1-5|TRBV5-5
CASSSDRSVSGNQPQHF
TGTGCCAGCAGCTCTGACAGGTCAGTCTCGGGCAATCAGCCCCAGCATTTT
>TRBD1|-|TRBJ2-1|TRBV14
CASSQDRSQGAYNEQFF
TGTGCCAGCAGCCAAGATCGTTCTCAGGGGGCCTACAATGAGCAGTTCTTC
>-|-|TRBJ2-7|TRBV15
CATSRDGQTSYEQYF
TGTGCCACCAGCAGAGATGGGCAGACCTCCTACGAGCAGTACTTC
>TRBD1|-|TRBJ2-3|TRBV4-1
CASSFTGGTSQSTDTQYF
TGCGCCAGCAGCTTCACAGGGGGCACTTCCCAAAGCACAGATACGCAGTATTTT
>-|-|TRBJ1-2|TRBV4-1
CASSQDTFRGWSYGYTF
TGCGCCAGCAGCCAAGACACCTTCAGGGGCTGGAGCTATGGCTACACCTTC
>-|-|TRBJ2-1|TRBV7-2
CASSPYGGSYNEQFF
TGTGCCAGCAGCCCATACGGGGGCTCCTACAATGAGCAGTTCTTC
>-|-|TRBJ1-1|TRBV4-3
CASSQDGTSEAFF
TGCGCCAGCAGCCAAGATGGGACTTCTGAAGCTTTCTTT
>-|-|TRBJ2-7|TRBV15
CATSREVGGASYEQYF
TGTGCCACCAGCAGAGAGGTTGGGGGGGCCTCCTACGAGCAGTACTTC
>TRBD2|-|TRBJ2-5|TRBV5-6
CASRPRGSPGTQYF
TGTGCCAGCAGACCGCGGGGGTCCCCGGGCACCCAGTACTTC
>-|-|TRBJ2-2|TRBV9
CASSSLSGELFF
TGTGCCAGCAGCTCCTTATCCGGGGAGCTGTTTTTT
>TRBD1|-|TRBJ1-4|TRBV19
CASRGTGQLKTIMKNMFF
TGTGCCAGTAGGGGGACAGGTCAACTCAAGACGATAATGAAAAATATGTTTTTT
>-|-|TRBJ2-7|TRBV7-2
CASSTFRESSYEQYF
TGTGCCAGCAGCACGTTCAGGGAAAGCTCCTACGAGCAGTACTTC
>-|-|TRBJ1-1|TRBV18
CASSPGLGHTEAFF
TGTGCCAGCTCACCGGGACTCGGGCACACTGAAGCTTTCTTT
>-|-|TRBJ2-5|TRBV28
CASSLEAAVQETQYF
TGTGCCAGCAGTTTAGAGGCTGCAGTCCAAGAGACCCAGTACTTC
>TRBD1|-|TRBJ2-7|TRBV7-9
CASSFPGQGTHEQYF
TGTGCCAGCAGCTTCCCGGGACAGGGTACCCACGAGCAGTACTTC
>TRBD1|-|TRBJ1-1|TRBV6-5
CASRSRTGGKTEAFF
TGTGCCAGCAGATCTAGGACAGGGGGTAAAACTGAAGCTTTCTTT
>-|-|TRBJ1-5|TRBV4-1
CASSQVRGDQPQHF
TGCGCCAGCAGCCAAGTTAGGGGCGATCAGCCCCAGCATTTT
>-|-|TRBJ2-3|TRBV15
CATSGGASDTQYF
TGTGCCACCAGCGGAGGGGCCTCTGATACGCAGTATTTT